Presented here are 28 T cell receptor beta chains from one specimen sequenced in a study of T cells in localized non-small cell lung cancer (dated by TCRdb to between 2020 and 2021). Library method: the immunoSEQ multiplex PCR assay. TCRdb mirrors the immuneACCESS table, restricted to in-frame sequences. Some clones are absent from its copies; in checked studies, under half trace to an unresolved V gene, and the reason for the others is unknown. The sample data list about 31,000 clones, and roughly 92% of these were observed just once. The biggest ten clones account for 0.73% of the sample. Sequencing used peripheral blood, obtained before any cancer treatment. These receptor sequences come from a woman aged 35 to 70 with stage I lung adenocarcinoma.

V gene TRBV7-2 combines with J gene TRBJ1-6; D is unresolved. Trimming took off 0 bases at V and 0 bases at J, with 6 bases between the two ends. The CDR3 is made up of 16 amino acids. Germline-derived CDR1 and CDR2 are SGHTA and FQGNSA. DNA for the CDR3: TGTGCCAGCAGCTTAGCTTTGGGCTCCTATAATTCACCCCTCCACTTT. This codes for CASSLALGSYNSPLHF. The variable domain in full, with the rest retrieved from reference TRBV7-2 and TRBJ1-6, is GAGVSQSPSNKVTEKGKDVELRCDPISGHTALYWYRQSLGQGLEFLIYFQGNSAPDKSGLPSDRFSAERTGGSVSTLTIQRTQQEDSAVYLCASSLALGSYNSPLHFGNGTRLTVT.

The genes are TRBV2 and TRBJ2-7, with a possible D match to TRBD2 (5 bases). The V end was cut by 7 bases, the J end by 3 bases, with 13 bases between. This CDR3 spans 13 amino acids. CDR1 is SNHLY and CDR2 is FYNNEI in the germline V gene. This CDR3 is CASINGIHYEQYF. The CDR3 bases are TGTGCCAGCATAAACGGGATACACTACGAGCAGTACTTC. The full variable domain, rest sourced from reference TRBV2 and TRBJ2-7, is EPEVTQTPSHQVTQMGQEVILRCVPISNHLYFYWYRQILGQKVEFLVSFYNNEISEKSEIFDDQFSVERPDGSNFTLKIRSTKLEDSAMYFCASINGIHYEQYFGPGTRLTVT.

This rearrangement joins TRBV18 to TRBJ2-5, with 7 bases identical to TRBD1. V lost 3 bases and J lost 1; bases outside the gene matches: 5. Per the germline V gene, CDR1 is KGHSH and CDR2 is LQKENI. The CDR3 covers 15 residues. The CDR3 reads CASSPPGQSQETQYF. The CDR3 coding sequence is TGTGCCAGCTCACCGCCGGGACAGAGCCAAGAGACCCAGTACTTC.

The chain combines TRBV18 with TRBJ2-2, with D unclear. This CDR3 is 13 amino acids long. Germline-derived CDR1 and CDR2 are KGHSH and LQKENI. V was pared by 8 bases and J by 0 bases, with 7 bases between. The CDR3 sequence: CASGVSNTGELFF. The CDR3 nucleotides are TGTGCCAGCGGTGTCTCGAACACCGGGGAGCTGTTTTTT.

The CDR3 DNA follows: TGTGCCAGCAGTTCCTGGGGGTCCGCAGGGGTAATTGAAAAACTGTTTTTT. It specifies CASSSWGSAGVIEKLFF. The J gene is TRBJ1-4, the V gene TRBV11-2, with a possible D match to TRBD1 (6 bases). CDR1 is SGHAT and CDR2 is FQNNGV in the germline V gene. This CDR3 spans 17 amino acids. The V gene lost 6 bases and the J gene lost 7 bases, with 24 bases spanning the gap. Using reference TRBV11-2 and TRBJ1-4 for the parts outside the CDR3, the full variable domain is EAGVAQSPRYKIIEKRQSVAFWCNPISGHATLYWYQQILGQGPKLLIQFQNNGVVDDSQLPKDRFSAERLKGVDSTLKIQPAKLEDSAVYLCASSSWGSAGVIEKLFFGSGTQLSVL.

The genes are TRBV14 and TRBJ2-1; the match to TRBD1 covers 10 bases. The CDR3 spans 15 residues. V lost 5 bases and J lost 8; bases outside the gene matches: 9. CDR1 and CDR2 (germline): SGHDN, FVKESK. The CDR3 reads CASSFGTGELDEQFF. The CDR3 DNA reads TGTGCCAGCAGCTTCGGGACAGGGGAATTGGATGAGCAGTTCTTC. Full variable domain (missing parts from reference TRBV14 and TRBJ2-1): EAGVTQFPSHSVIEKGQTVTLRCDPISGHDNLYWYRRVMGKEIKFLLHFVKESKQDESGMPNNRFLAERTGGTYSTLKVQPAELEDSGVYFCASSFGTGELDEQFFGPGTRLTVL.

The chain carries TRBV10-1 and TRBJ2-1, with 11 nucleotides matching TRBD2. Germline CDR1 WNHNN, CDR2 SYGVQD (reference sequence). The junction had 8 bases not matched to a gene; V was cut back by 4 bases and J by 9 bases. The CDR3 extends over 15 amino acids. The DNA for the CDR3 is TGCGCCAGCAGTGCGAACCTCGGACTAGCGGGTGAGCAGTTCTTC. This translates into CASSANLGLAGEQFF.

Here the CDR3 DNA reads TGTGCCAGCAGCGTAGGCTCGACCTACAATGAGCAGTTCTTC. This codes for CASSVGSTYNEQFF. This chain uses TRBV9 with TRBJ2-1; D unclear. From germline, CDR1 is SGDLS and CDR2 YYNGEE. Trimming cost V 0 bases and J 2 bases, with 6 bases left between them. The CDR3 consists of 14 residues.

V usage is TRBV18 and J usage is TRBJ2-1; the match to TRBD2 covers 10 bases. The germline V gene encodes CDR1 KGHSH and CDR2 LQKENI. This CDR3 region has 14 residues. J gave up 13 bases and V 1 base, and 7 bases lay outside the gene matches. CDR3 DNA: TGTGCCAGCTCACCACTCCCAGCGGGAGGGCAACAGTTCTTC. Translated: CASSPLPAGGQQFF.

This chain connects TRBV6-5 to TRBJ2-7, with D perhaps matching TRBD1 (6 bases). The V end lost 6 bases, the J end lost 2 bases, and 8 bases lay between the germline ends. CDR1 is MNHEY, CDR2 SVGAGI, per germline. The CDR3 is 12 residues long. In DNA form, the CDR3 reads TGTGCCAGCAGCACAGGGACCTACGAGCAGTACTTC. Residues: CASSTGTYEQYF.

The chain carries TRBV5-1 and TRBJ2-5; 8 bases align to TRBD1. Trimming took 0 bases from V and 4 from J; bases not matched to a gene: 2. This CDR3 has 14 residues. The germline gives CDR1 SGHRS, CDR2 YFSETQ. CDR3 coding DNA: TGCGCCAGCAGCTTGGGGCAGGGGGCAGAGACCCAGTACTTC. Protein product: CASSLGQGAETQYF.

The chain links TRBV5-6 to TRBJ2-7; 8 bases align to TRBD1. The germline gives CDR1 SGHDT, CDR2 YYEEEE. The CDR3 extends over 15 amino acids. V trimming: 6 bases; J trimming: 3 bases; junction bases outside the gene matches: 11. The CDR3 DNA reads TGTGCCAGCAAATTCCAGACAGGGGCCAGCTACGAGCAGTACTTC. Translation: CASKFQTGASYEQYF.

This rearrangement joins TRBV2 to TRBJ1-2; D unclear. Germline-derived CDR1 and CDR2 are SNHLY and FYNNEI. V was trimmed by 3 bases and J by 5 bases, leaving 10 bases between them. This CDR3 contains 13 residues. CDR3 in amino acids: CASSDGRFYGYTF. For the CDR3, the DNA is TGTGCCAGCAGTGATGGGAGGTTTTATGGCTACACCTTC.

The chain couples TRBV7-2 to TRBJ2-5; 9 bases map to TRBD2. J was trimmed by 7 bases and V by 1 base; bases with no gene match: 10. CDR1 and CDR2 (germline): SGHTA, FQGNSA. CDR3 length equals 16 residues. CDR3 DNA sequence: TGTGCCAGCAGCTTAGACATGCGGGGGGGCACGGGGACCCAGTACTTC. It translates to CASSLDMRGGTGTQYF.

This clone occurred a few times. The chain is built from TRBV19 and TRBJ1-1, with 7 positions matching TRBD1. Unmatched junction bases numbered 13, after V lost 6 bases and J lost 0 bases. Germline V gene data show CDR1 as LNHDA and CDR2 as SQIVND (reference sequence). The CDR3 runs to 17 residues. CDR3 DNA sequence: TGTGCCAGTAGGGTACAGGGGCTGTTCCACATGAACACTGAAGCTTTCTTT. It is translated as CASRVQGLFHMNTEAFF.

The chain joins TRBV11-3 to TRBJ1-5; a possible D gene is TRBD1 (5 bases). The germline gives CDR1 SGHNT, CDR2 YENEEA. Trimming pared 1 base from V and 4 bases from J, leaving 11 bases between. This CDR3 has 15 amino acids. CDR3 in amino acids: CASSLGSGPNQPQHF. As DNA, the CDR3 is TGTGCCAGCAGCTTAGGTTCGGGGCCAAATCAGCCCCAGCATTTT.

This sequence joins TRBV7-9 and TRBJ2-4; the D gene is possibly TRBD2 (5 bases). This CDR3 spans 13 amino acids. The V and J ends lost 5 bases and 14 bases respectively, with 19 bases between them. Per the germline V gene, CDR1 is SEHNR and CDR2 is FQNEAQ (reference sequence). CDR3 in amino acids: CASSPPGIRVEYF. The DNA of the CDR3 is TGTGCCAGCAGCCCCCCGGGAATTCGTGTTGAGTACTTC.

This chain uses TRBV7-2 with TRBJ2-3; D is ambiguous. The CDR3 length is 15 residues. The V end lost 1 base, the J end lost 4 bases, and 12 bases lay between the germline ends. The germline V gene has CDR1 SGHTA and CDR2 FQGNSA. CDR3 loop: CASSLDSQAPDTQYF. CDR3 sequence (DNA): TGTGCCAGCAGCTTAGACTCTCAGGCTCCAGATACGCAGTATTTT.

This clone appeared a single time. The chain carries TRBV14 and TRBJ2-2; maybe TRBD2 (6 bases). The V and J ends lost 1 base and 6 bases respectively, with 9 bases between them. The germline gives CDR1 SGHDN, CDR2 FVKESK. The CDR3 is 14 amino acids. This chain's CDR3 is CASSQVRESGELFF. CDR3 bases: TGTGCCAGCAGCCAAGTCCGGGAGTCCGGGGAGCTGTTTTTT.

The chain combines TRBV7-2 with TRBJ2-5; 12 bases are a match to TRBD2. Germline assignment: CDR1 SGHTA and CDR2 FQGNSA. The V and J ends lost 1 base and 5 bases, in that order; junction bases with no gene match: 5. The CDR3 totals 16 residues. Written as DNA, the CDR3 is TGTGCCAGCAGCTTAGAACTAGCGGGGGGCTTGGAGACCCAGTACTTC. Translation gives CASSLELAGGLETQYF.

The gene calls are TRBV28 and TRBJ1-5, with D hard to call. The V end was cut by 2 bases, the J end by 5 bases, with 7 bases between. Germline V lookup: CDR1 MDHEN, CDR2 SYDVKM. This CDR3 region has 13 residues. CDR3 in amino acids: CASSLGRHQPQHF. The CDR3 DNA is TGTGCCAGCAGTTTAGGTAGACATCAGCCCCAGCATTTT. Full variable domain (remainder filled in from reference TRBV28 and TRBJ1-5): DVKVTQSSRYLVKRTGEKVFLECVQDMDHENMFWYRQDPGLGLRLIYFSYDVKMKEKGDIPEGYSVSREKKERFSLILESASTNQTSMYLCASSLGRHQPQHFGDGTRLSIL.

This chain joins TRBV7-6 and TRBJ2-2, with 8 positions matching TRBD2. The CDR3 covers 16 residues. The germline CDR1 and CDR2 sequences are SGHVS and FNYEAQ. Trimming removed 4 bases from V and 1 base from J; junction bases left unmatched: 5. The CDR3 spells CASSSQTSGNTGELFF. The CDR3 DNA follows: TGTGCCAGCAGCTCCCAAACTAGCGGGAACACCGGGGAGCTGTTTTTT.

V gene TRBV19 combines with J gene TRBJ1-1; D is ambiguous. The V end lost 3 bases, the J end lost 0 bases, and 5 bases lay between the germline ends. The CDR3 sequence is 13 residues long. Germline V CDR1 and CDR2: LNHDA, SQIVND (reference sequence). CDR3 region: CASSMAVNTEAFF. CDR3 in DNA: TGTGCCAGTAGTATGGCAGTGAACACTGAAGCTTTCTTT.

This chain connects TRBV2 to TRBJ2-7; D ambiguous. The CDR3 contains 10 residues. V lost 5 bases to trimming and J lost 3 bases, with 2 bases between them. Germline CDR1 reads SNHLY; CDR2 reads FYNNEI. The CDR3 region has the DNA TGTGCCAGCAGTAGCTACGAGCAGTACTTC. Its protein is CASSSYEQYF.

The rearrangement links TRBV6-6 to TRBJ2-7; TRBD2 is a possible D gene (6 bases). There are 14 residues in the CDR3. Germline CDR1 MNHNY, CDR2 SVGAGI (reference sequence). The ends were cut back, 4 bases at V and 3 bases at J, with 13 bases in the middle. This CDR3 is CASSSGVGSYEQYF. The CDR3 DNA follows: TGTGCCAGCAGTTCGGGGGTGGGCAGCTACGAGCAGTACTTC.

The CDR3 sequence: CASRRGSPYEQYF. CDR3 DNA: TGTGCCAGCAGACGGGGTTCACCATACGAGCAGTACTTC. V and J are TRBV27 and TRBJ2-7, with D tentatively TRBD2 (5 bases). The CDR3 contains 13 residues. Germline assignment: CDR1 MNHEY and CDR2 SMNVEV (reference sequence). Trimming cost V 6 bases and J 4 bases, with 13 bases left between them.

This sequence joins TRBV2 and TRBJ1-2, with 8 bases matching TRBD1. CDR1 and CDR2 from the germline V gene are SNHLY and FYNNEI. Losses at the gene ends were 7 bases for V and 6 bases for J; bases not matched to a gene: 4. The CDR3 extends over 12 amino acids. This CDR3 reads CASNQGADGYTF. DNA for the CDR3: TGTGCCAGCAACCAGGGGGCGGATGGCTACACCTTC.

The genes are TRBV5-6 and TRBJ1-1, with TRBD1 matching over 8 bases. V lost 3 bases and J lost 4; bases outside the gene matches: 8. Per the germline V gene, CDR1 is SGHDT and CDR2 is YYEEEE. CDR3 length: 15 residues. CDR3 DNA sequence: TGTGCCAGCAGCTCCTTACGGACAGGGCTCACTGAAGCTTTCTTT. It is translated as CASSSLRTGLTEAFF.